Sequencing of this T cell receptor beta chain was carried out in a study of cytotoxic CD8 clonotypes in ibrutinib-treated CLL. The overall study: Among patients, about 25 responded partially and 2 completely; 14 then stayed remitted and roughly 12 progressed after median around 66 months.

Overall study results and limits: Age-matched healthy donor levels were exceeded by baseline clonality, which tracked circulating CD8+ T-cell counts. Clonality rose at ibrutinib response, held steady in sustained remission, and fell toward baseline at progression.

As for this clone: Its specificity is not known.

Using immunoSEQ multiplex PCR, the repertoire was profiled, and TCRdb retains in-frame clones only, with some absent. The sample lists approximately 45,000 clones, approximately 70% occurring once. This material consisted of PBMCs, taken after 12 months of ibrutinib treatment. The source of this sequence is a human donor with chronic lymphocytic leukemia.

The CDR3 nucleotides read TGTGCCAGCAGTTCCGGGACGGATGGCTACACCTTC. This gives the protein CASSSGTDGYTF. This chain connects TRBV2 to TRBJ1-2; a weak D match, TRBD1 (5 bases). This CDR3 is 12 amino acids long. V lost 5 bases and J 6 bases, leaving 10 bases between the germline ends. Germline CDR1 reads SNHLY; CDR2 reads FYNNEI.